These T cell receptor beta chains were read from a single sample in a study of shared clonotypes between healthy human individuals. Generated by immunoSEQ multiplex PCR, the TCRdb table keeps only in-frame clones and is missing some. The data contain fewer than 1.8 million clones, approximately 98.5% of them singletons. The source material was naive CD4+ T cells sorted from blood. These receptor sequences come from a man aged 30 to 45 in good health. Each CDR3 is given with its conserved first and last residue. The order of the fields is V gene, J gene, D gene, clone size, CDR3 DNA, CDR3 protein. A D gene is named only where the DNA matches it firmly. Not all rows give a size; the values are once, few, many and, for expanded clones, a class.

TRBV11-2	TRBJ2-1	TRBD2	.	TGTGCCAGCAGCTTAGGAATAGCGGGAGGGACCTACAATGAGCAGTTCTTC	CASSLGIAGGTYNEQFF
TRBV5-6	TRBJ2-5	.	.	TGTGCCAGCAGCCCAACCGGTCTAGGAGAGACCCAGTACTTC	CASSPTGLGETQYF
TRBV7-9	TRBJ1-2	.	.	TGTGCCAGCAGCTATCTGGACAGCCGTTATGGCTACACCTTC	CASSYLDSRYGYTF
TRBV28	TRBJ1-4	.	.	TGTGCCAGCAGCCACTCCCCCGGCGGAAAACTGTTTTTT	CASSHSPGGKLFF
TRBV4-2	TRBJ1-4	.	.	TGTGCCAGCAGCTCCGTTAATGAAAAACTGTTTTTT	CASSSVNEKLFF
TRBV5-1	TRBJ2-7	TRBD2	.	TGCGCCAGCAGCCGCGAGCCGGGACTAGCGGGCTACGAGCAGTACTTC	CASSREPGLAGYEQYF
TRBV10-3	TRBJ2-5	TRBD1	.	TGTGCCATCAGTCGTAGGGACAGCCAAGAGACCCAGTACTTC	CAISRRDSQETQYF
TRBV29-1	TRBJ1-1	.	.	TGCAGCGCCCTTCCCCGGAACACTGAAGCTTTCTTT	CSALPRNTEAFF
TRBV5-1	TRBJ1-2	.	.	TGCGCCACCTCAAGCCGACCCGGGGCCCATGGCTACACCTTC	CATSSRPGAHGYTF
TRBV6-5	TRBJ1-1	.	.	TGTGCCAGCAGTTACGGGGCCACGAACACTGAAGCTTTCTTT	CASSYGATNTEAFF
TRBV5-5	TRBJ2-7	.	.	TGTGCCAGCAGCTTGGTTAATCAGGCATCGTACTTC	CASSLVNQASYF
TRBV9	TRBJ1-1	.	.	TGTGCCAGCAGCGCAGGAACAGTGAACACTGAAGCTTTCTTT	CASSAGTVNTEAFF
TRBV14	TRBJ2-3	TRBD1	.	TGTGCCAGCAGCCGGACAGGGTACACAGATACGCAGTATTTT	CASSRTGYTDTQYF
TRBV10-2	TRBJ2-1	TRBD2	once	TGCGCCAGCAGCATACTAGCGGGGGGGTACAATGAGCAGTTCTTC	CASSILAGGYNEQFF
TRBV29-1	TRBJ2-1	.	.	TGCAGCGTCCAGGGGAGCTCCTACAATGAGCAGTTCTTC	CSVQGSSYNEQFF
TRBV28	TRBJ1-2	.	.	TGTGCCAGCAGGGAGACAGCTAACTATGGCTACACCTTC	CASRETANYGYTF
TRBV6-6	TRBJ1-5	.	.	TGTGCCAGCAGTTACAGACAGAGACCCAATCAGCCCCAGCATTTT	CASSYRQRPNQPQHF
TRBV11-3	TRBJ2-1	TRBD2	.	TGTGCCAGCAGCTTCGGGCTAGCGGGAGCCAATGAGCAGTTCTTC	CASSFGLAGANEQFF
TRBV9	TRBJ2-7	.	.	TGTGCCAGCAGCCTAGCGGGGACAGGGCCCTACGAGCAGTACTTC	CASSLAGTGPYEQYF
TRBV29-1	TRBJ2-5	.	.	TGCAGCGACGGATGGGAGACCCAGTACTTC	CSDGWETQYF
TRBV7-2	TRBJ1-1	TRBD1	once	TGTGCCAGCAGCCGGGACAGGGTAGAGAACACTGAAGCTTTCTTT	CASSRDRVENTEAFF
TRBV7-2	TRBJ2-1	TRBD2	.	TGTGCCAGCAGCTCGCGGGAGTTTTACAATGAGCAGTTCTTC	CASSSREFYNEQFF
TRBV11-2	TRBJ2-2	.	.	TGTGCCAGCAGACGGGTAGGAGCGAACACCGGGGAGCTGTTTTTT	CASRRVGANTGELFF
TRBV7-2	TRBJ2-1	TRBD1	.	TGTGCCAGCAGCTTATTGACAGGGGGTAGTAGTTACAATGAGCAGTTCTTC	CASSLLTGGSSYNEQFF
TRBV9	TRBJ2-7	TRBD1	.	TGTGCCAGCAGCGCAGGACAGGTGTCCTACGAGCAGTACTTC	CASSAGQVSYEQYF
TRBV18	TRBJ2-3	TRBD1	.	TGTGCCAGCTCACCCCTCTACGGGACAGGGGGCAGCACAGATACGCAGTATTTT	CASSPLYGTGGSTDTQYF
TRBV9	TRBJ2-3	TRBD1	.	TGTGCCAGCAGCGTAGTAGGGGACAGGGTACGGGACGCAGATACGCAGTATTTT	CASSVVGDRVRDADTQYF
TRBV15	TRBJ2-7	.	.	TGTGCCACCAGGGCGACTAGAGGGAGCTACGAGCAGTACTTC	CATRATRGSYEQYF
TRBV29-1	TRBJ2-1	.	.	TGCAGCTCTGTTCACTCAAGCTCCTACAATGAGCAGTTCTTC	CSSVHSSSYNEQFF
TRBV28	TRBJ2-7	TRBD1	.	TGTGCCAGCAGGCGGACAGGGACCTACGAGCAGTACTTC	CASRRTGTYEQYF
TRBV6-5	TRBJ2-7	.	.	TGTGCCACACGGGGCGGGAACTACGAGCAGTACTTC	CATRGGNYEQYF
TRBV5-1	TRBJ2-3	.	.	TGCGCCAGCAGCCCCACCCGGGATACGCAGTATTTT	CASSPTRDTQYF
TRBV2	TRBJ2-3	TRBD2	.	TGTGCCAGCAGTGCACGACTAGCGGATAGCACAGATACGCAGTATTTT	CASSARLADSTDTQYF
TRBV7-9	TRBJ2-7	TRBD1	once	TGTGCCAGCAGCTTCGGGACAGGCTACGAGCAGTACTTC	CASSFGTGYEQYF
TRBV7-9	TRBJ1-1	.	.	TGTGCCAGCAGCTTCGGAGGGAACACTGAAGCTTTCTTT	CASSFGGNTEAFF
TRBV28	TRBJ2-7	TRBD2	.	TGTGCCAGCATGCCTAGCGGTCCCTACGAGCAGTACTTC	CASMPSGPYEQYF
TRBV10-3	TRBJ2-1	TRBD1	.	TGTGCCATCAGTGCGTCGACAGGGGATCGCTACAATGAGCAGTTCTTC	CAISASTGDRYNEQFF
TRBV18	TRBJ1-5	TRBD1	.	TGTGCCAGCTCACAAGGACAGGGAGGCAATCAGCCCCAGCATTTT	CASSQGQGGNQPQHF
TRBV5-8	TRBJ1-2	.	.	TGTGCCAGCAGCTTGAATGGTGGCTACACCTTC	CASSLNGGYTF
TRBV5-1	TRBJ1-1	TRBD1	few	TGCGCCAGCAGCTTGGGGGACAGAGACACTGAAGCTTTCTTT	CASSLGDRDTEAFF
TRBV7-2	TRBJ2-5	TRBD1	.	TGTGCCAGCAGCTTACGACAGGGTTTAGAGACCCAGTACTTC	CASSLRQGLETQYF
TRBV6-1	TRBJ1-2	.	.	TGTGCCAGCAGTGAATGGGGGGGACCTAACTATGGCTACACCTTC	CASSEWGGPNYGYTF
TRBV5-4	TRBJ2-2	.	.	TGTGCCAGCAGTCCTTCAGGGTTTTACGAGAACACCGGGGAGCTGTTTTTT	CASSPSGFYENTGELFF
TRBV29-1	TRBJ2-1	TRBD2	.	TGCAGCGTCGGCCGGACTAGTTCCCCGAGCTCCTACAATGAGCAGTTCTTC	CSVGRTSSPSSYNEQFF
TRBV9	TRBJ2-7	.	.	TGTGCCAGCAGCGTAGGGAACATACCCTACGAGCAGTACTTC	CASSVGNIPYEQYF
TRBV11-2	TRBJ2-3	.	.	TGTGCCAGCAGCGGGCCTGGGGTAAACACAGATACGCAGTATTTT	CASSGPGVNTDTQYF